One sample yielded the 11 T cell receptor beta chains listed below, sequenced in a study of blood T cell repertoires in COVID-19. Here immunoSEQ multiplex PCR was the method, and the copy in TCRdb shows in-frame clones only, minus some. This table holds around 160,000 clones, 82% found once. Sequencing was performed on peripheral blood. These receptors came from a human donor with acute or convalescent COVID-19. The donor label of this sample is uncertain.

This clone was seen a single time. The chain has TRBV4-1 and TRBJ1-2; no definite D call. CDR3 length: 16 amino acids. V shed 0 bases and J shed 4 bases, with 15 bases lying between them. Per germline, CDR1 MGHRA and CDR2 YSYEKL. CDR3 nucleotide sequence: TGCGCCAGCAGCCAAGAGAATTCCCCCGCGTTCTATGGCTACACCTTC. It specifies CASSQENSPAFYGYTF.

The chain couples TRBV6-2 or TRBV6-3 to TRBJ2-2; D gene ambiguous. CDR3 length: 14 amino acids. V dropped 6 bases and J dropped 0 bases, with 8 bases sitting between them. Germline CDR1 and CDR2: MNHEY and SVGEGT. The CDR3 reads CASRYTANTGELFF. The CDR3 DNA reads TGTGCCAGCAGGTACACTGCGAACACCGGGGAGCTGTTTTTT.

The chain recombines TRBV7-9 with TRBJ1-2; no firm D call. V dropped 2 bases and J dropped 3 bases, with 10 bases sitting between them. This CDR3 contains 14 residues. The germline gives CDR1 SEHNR, CDR2 FQNEAQ (reference sequence). CDR3 nucleotides: TGTGCCAGCAGCTTAAACATTGTGCACTATGGCTACACCTTC. Translated: CASSLNIVHYGYTF.

V and J are TRBV7-2 and TRBJ1-2; 12 nucleotides match TRBD1. The germline CDR1 and CDR2 sequences are SGHTA and FQGNSA. The J segment lost 8 bases and the V segment lost 3 bases, leaving 4 bases of the junction unmatched. The CDR3 contains 14 residues. CDR3: CASSFRDRGRGYTF. CDR3 DNA sequence: TGTGCCAGCAGCTTCCGGGACAGGGGGCGAGGCTACACCTTC.

This chain joins TRBV7-6 and TRBJ2-2; 7 bases are shared with TRBD1. Germline values: CDR1 SGHVS, CDR2 FNYEAQ. The CDR3 length is 15 residues. The ends lost 4 bases at V and 6 bases at J; junction bases unmatched: 8. The CDR3 spells CASSSRGGAAGELFF. The CDR3 region has the DNA TGTGCCAGCAGCTCTAGAGGGGGCGCCGCCGGGGAGCTGTTTTTT.

This clone was detected a few times. V gene TRBV2 combines with J gene TRBJ2-3; TRBD2 matches 14 bases. The CDR3 contains 18 residues. V shed 6 bases, J shed 5 bases, and the junction held 13 bases outside the gene matches. Looked up from germline, CDR1 is SNHLY and CDR2 is FYNNEI. The CDR3 DNA follows: TGTGCCAGCAGGACTGGGACTAGCGGGGGCCGGAGGGTAGATACGCAGTATTTT. It translates to CASRTGTSGGRRVDTQYF.

This chain links TRBV4-3 with TRBJ2-7; the match to TRBD1 covers 8 bases. CDR1 and CDR2 from the germline V gene are LGHNA and YSLEER. The CDR3 has 15 amino acids. With 4 bases clipped from V and 3 bases from J, the junction kept 8 bases outside the gene matches. This chain's CDR3 is CASSLGGQGVYEQYF. As DNA, the CDR3 is TGCGCCAGCAGCCTTGGTGGACAGGGAGTCTACGAGCAGTACTTC.

This rearrangement joins TRBV5-1 to TRBJ1-1, with a weak D call TRBD1 (5 bases). This CDR3 is 15 amino acids long. The germline V gene has CDR1 SGHRS and CDR2 YFSETQ. V was pared by 6 bases and J by 0 bases, with 15 bases between. As DNA, the CDR3 is TGCGCCAGCACGGGCCATTCGGACATGAACACTGAAGCTTTCTTT. Translated: CASTGHSDMNTEAFF. Full variable domain (missing parts from reference TRBV5-1 and TRBJ1-1): KAGVTQTPRYLIKTRGQQVTLSCSPISGHRSVSWYQQTPGQGLQFLFEYFSETQRNKGNFPGRFSGRQFSNSRSEMNVSTLELGDSALYLCASTGHSDMNTEAFFGQGTRLTVV.

The chain has TRBV6-1 and TRBJ2-7; TRBD2 matches at 7 bases. Germline-derived CDR1 and CDR2 are MNHNS and SASEGT. V was pared by 2 bases and J by 4 bases, with 11 bases of the junction left unmatched. The CDR3 has 16 amino acids. In DNA, the CDR3 is TGTGCCAGCAGTGAATATGGGGAGGGCCGGGGATACGAGCAGTACTTC. This encodes CASSEYGEGRGYEQYF.

The V call is TRBV2, the J call TRBJ1-2; 7 bases match TRBD1. The V gene end was trimmed by 6 bases and the J gene end by 5 bases; junction bases not matched to a gene: 9. Germline CDR1 and CDR2: SNHLY and FYNNEI. This CDR3 is built from 14 residues. CDR3 in amino acids: CASSRDSQTYGYTF. The CDR3 nucleotides read TGTGCCAGCAGCCGGGACAGTCAAACTTATGGCTACACCTTC.

The V gene is TRBV5-1, the J gene TRBJ2-5, with 7 nucleotides matching TRBD2. The CDR3 runs to 13 residues. Per the germline V gene, CDR1 is SGHRS and CDR2 is YFSETQ. The J segment lost 2 bases and the V segment lost 6 bases, leaving 4 bases of the junction unmatched. The CDR3 sequence: CASNNGGQETQYF. The CDR3 DNA is TGCGCCAGCAACAACGGGGGGCAAGAGACCCAGTACTTC.